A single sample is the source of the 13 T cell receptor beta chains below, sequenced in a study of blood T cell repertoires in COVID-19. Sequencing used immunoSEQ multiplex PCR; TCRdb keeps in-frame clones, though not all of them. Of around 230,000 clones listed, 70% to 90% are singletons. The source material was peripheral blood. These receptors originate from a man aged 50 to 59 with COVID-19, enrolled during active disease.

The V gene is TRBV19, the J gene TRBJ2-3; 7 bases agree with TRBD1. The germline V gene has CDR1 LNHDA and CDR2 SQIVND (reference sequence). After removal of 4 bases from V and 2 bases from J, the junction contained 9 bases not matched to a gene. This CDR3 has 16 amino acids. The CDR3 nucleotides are TGTGCCAGTAGTACCCGGCAGGGGGACCTCACAGATACGCAGTATTTT. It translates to CASSTRQGDLTDTQYF.

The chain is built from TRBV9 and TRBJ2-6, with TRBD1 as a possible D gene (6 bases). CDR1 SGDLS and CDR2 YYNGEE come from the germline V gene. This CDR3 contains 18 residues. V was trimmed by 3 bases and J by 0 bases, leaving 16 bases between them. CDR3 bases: TGTGCCAGCAGCGGGACGGGCAGGGGTGGCTCTGGGGCCAACGTCCTGACTTTC. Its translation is CASSGTGRGGSGANVLTF. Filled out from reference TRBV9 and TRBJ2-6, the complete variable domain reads DSGVTQTPKHLITATGQRVTLRCSPRSGDLSVYWYQQSLDQGLQFLIQYYNGEERAKGNILERFSAQQFPDLHSELNLSSLELGDSALYFCASSGTGRGGSGANVLTFGAGSRLTVL.

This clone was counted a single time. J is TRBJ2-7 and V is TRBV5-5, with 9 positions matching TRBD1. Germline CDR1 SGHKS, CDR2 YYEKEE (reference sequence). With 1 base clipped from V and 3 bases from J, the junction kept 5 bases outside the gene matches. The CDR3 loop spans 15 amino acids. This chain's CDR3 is CASSLWDRAYYEQYF. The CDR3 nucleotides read TGTGCCAGCAGCTTGTGGGACAGGGCCTACTACGAGCAGTACTTC.

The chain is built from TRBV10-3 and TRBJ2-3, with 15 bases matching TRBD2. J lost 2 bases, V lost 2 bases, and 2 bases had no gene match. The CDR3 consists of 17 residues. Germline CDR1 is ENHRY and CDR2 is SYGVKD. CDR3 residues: CAISEGLAGGPTDTQYF. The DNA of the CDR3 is TGTGCCATCAGTGAGGGACTAGCGGGGGGGCCCACAGATACGCAGTATTTT.

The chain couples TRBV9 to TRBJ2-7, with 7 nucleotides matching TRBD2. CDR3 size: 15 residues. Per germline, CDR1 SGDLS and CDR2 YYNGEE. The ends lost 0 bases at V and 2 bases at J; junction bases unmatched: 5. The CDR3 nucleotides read TGTGCCAGCAGCGTAGATACTAGCGCTACCTACGAGCAGTACTTC. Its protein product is CASSVDTSATYEQYF.

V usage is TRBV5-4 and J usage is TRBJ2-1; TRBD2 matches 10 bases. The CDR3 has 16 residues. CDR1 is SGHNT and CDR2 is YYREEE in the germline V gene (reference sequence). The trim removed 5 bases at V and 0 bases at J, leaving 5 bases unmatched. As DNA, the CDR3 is TGTGCCAGCAGAGGAGCGGGGGGGCTCTCCTACAATGAGCAGTTCTTC. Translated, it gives CASRGAGGLSYNEQFF. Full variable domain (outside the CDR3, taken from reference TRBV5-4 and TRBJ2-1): ETGVTQSPTHLIKTRGQQVTLRCSSQSGHNTVSWYQQALGQGPQFIFQYYREEENGRGNFPPRFSGLQFPNYSSELNVNALELDDSALYLCASRGAGGLSYNEQFFGPGTRLTVL.

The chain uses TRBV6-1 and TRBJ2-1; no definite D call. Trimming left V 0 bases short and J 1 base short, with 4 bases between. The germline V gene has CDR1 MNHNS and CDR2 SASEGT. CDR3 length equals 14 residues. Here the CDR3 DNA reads TGTGCCAGCAGTGAAGCATATTCCTACAATGAGCAGTTCTTC. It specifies CASSEAYSYNEQFF.

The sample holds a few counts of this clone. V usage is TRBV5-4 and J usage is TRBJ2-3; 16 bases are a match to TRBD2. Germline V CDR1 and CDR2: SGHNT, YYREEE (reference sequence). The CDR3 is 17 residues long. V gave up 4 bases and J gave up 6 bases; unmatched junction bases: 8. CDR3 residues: CASSPGTSGGAVDTQYF. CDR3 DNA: TGTGCCAGCAGCCCAGGGACTAGCGGGGGGGCTGTGGATACGCAGTATTTT.

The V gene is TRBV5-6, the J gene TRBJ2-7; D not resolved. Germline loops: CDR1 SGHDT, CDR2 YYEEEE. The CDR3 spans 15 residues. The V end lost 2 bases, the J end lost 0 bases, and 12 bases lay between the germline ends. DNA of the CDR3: TGTGCCAGCAGCTTTCGACAATATAGCTCCTACGAGCAGTACTTC. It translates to CASSFRQYSSYEQYF. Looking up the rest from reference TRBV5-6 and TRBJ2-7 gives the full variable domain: DAGVTQSPTHLIKTRGQQVTLRCSPKSGHDTVSWYQQALGQGPQFIFQYYEEEERQRGNFPDRFSGHQFPNYSSELNVNALLLGDSALYLCASSFRQYSSYEQYFGPGTRLTVT.

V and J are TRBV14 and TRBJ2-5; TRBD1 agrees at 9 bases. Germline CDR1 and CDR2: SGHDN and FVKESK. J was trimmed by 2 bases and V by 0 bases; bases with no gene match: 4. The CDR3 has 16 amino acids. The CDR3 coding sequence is TGTGCCAGCAGCCAAGAGCTGACAGGGGGTCAAGAGACCCAGTACTTC. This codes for CASSQELTGGQETQYF.

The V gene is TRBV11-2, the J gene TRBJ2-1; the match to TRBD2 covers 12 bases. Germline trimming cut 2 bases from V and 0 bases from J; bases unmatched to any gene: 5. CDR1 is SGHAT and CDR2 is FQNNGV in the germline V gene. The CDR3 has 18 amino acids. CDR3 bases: TGTGCCAGCAGCTTATTCCTAGCGGGGGGGAGCTCCTACAATGAGCAGTTCTTC. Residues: CASSLFLAGGSSYNEQFF.

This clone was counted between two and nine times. The chain's CDR3 is CASSYSGREGQPQHF. CDR3 nucleotide sequence: TGTGCCAGCAGTTACTCGGGGAGGGAAGGACAGCCCCAGCATTTT. This rearrangement joins TRBV6-2 or TRBV6-3 to TRBJ1-5; D is uncertain. V gave up 0 bases and J gave up 7 bases, with 13 bases separating them. This CDR3 comprises 15 residues. Germline V gives CDR1 MNHEY, CDR2 SVGEGT.

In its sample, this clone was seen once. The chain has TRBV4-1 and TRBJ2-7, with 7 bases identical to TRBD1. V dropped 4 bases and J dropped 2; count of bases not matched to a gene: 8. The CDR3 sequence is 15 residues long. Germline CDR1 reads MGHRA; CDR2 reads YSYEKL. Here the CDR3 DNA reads TGCGCCAGCAGCCCTCACCGAGGACAGGCCTACGAGCAGTACTTC. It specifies CASSPHRGQAYEQYF.